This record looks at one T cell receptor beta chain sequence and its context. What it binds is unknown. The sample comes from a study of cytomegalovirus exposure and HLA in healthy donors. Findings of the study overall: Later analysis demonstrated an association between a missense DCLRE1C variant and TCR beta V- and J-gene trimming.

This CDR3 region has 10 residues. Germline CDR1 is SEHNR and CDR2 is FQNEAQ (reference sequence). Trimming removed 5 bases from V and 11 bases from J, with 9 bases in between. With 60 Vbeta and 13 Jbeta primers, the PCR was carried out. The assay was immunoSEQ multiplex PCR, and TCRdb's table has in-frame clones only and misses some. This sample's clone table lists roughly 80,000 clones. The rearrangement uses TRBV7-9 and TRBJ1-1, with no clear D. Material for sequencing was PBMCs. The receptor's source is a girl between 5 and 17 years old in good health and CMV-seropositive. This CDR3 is CASSVGDAFF. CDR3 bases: TGTGCCAGCAGCGTCGGGGATGCTTTCTTT.